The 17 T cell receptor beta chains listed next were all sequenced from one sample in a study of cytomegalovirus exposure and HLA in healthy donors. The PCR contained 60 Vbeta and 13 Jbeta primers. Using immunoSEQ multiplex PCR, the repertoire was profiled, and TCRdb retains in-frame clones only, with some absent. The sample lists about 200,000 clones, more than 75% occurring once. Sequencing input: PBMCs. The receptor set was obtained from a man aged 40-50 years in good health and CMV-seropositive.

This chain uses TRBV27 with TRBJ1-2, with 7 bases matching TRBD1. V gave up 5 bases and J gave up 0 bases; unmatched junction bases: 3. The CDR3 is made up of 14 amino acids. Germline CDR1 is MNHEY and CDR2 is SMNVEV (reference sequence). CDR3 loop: CASSTGETNYGYTF. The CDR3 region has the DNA TGTGCCAGCAGTACAGGGGAGACTAACTATGGCTACACCTTC.

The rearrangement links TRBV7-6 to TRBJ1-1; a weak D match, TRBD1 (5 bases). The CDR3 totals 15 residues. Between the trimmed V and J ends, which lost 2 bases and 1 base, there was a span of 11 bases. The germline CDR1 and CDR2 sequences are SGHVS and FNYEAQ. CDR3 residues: CASSLSGYANTEAFF. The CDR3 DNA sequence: TGTGCCAGCAGCTTATCAGGGTATGCGAACACTGAAGCTTTCTTT. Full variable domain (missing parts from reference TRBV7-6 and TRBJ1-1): GAGVSQSPRYKVTKRGQDVALRCDPISGHVSLYWYRQALGQGPEFLTYFNYEAQQDKSGLPNDRFSAERPEGSISTLTIQRTEQRDSAMYRCASSLSGYANTEAFFGQGTRLTVV.

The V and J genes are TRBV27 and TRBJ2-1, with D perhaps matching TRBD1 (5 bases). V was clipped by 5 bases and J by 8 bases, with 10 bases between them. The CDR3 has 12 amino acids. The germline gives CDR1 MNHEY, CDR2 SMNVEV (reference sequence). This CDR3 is CASSATGYEQFF. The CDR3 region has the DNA TGTGCCAGCAGTGCCACAGGATATGAGCAGTTCTTC.

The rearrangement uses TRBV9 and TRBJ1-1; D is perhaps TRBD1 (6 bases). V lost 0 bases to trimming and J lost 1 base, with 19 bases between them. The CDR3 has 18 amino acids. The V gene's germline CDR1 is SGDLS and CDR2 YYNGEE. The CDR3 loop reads CASSVGARTERENTEAFF. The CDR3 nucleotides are TGTGCCAGCAGCGTAGGAGCCCGGACAGAAAGGGAGAACACTGAAGCTTTCTTT.

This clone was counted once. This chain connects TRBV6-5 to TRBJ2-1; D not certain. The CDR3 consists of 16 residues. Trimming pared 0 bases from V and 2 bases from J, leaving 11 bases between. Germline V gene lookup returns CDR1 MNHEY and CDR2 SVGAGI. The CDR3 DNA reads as TGTGCCAGCAGTTACTCGATCACCAGCGCCTACAATGAGCAGTTCTTC. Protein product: CASSYSITSAYNEQFF.

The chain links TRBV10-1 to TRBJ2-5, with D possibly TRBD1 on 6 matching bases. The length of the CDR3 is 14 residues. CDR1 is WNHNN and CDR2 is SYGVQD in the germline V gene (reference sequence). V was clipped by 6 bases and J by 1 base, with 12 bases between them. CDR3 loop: CASSATGPQETQYF. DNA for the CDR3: TGCGCCAGCAGCGCGACAGGACCCCAAGAGACCCAGTACTTC.

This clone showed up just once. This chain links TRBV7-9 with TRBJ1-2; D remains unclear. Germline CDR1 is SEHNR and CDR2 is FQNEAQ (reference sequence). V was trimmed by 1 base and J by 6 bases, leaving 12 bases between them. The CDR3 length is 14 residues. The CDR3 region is CASSLEAVANGYTF. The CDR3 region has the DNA TGTGCCAGCAGCTTAGAAGCAGTAGCTAATGGCTACACCTTC. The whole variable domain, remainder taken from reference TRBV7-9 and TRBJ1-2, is DTGVSQNPRHKITKRGQNVTFRCDPISEHNRLYWYRQTLGQGPEFLTYFQNEAQLEKSRLLSDRFSAERPKGSFSTLEIQRTEQGDSAMYLCASSLEAVANGYTFGSGTRLTVV.

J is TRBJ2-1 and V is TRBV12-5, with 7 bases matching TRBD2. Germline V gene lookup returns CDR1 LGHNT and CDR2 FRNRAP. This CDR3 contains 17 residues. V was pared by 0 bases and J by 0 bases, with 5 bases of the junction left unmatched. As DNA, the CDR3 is TGTGCTAGTGGTTTGGTTCTTGGCGGGAGCTCCTACAATGAGCAGTTCTTC. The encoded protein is CASGLVLGGSSYNEQFF.

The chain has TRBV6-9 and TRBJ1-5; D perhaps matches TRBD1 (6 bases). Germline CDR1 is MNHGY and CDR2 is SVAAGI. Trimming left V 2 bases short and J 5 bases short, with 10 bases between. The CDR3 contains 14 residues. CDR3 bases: TGTGCCAGCAGTTATGGATCAGGGGATCAGCCCCAGCATTTT. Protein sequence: CASSYGSGDQPQHF.

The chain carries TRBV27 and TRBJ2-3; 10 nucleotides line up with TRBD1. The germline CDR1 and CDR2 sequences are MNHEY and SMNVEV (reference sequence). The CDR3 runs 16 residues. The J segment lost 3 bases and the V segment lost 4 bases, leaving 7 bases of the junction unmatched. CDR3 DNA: TGTGCCAGCAGTTGGGGCCGGGACAGGGGAACAGATACGCAGTATTTT. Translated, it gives CASSWGRDRGTDTQYF.

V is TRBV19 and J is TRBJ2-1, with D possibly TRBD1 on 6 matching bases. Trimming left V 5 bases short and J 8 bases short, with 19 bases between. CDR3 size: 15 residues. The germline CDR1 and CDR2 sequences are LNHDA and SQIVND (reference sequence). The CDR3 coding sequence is TGTGCCAGTAGTCTCACGGGACACCTTTTCGATGAGCAGTTCTTC. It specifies CASSLTGHLFDEQFF.

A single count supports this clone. CDR3 residues: CASSPYAGTSGSLNEQFF. DNA for the CDR3: TGTGCCAGCAGCCCCTACGCCGGGACTAGCGGGAGTCTGAATGAGCAGTTCTTC. This chain connects TRBV9 to TRBJ2-1; 14 positions match TRBD2. The germline gives CDR1 SGDLS, CDR2 YYNGEE. The CDR3 covers 18 residues. Trimming removed 4 bases from V and 7 bases from J; junction bases left unmatched: 13.

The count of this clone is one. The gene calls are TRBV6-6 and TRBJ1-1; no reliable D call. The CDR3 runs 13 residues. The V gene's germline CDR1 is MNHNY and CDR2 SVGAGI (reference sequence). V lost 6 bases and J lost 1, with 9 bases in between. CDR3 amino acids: CASRTRGNTEAFF. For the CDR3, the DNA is TGTGCCAGCAGGACCCGGGGGAACACTGAAGCTTTCTTT.

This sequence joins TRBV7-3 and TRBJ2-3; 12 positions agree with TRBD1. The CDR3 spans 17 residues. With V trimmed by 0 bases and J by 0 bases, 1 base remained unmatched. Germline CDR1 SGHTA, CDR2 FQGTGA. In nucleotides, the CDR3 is TGTGCCAGCAGCTTAACGGGACAGGGGGCTAGCACAGATACGCAGTATTTT. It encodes CASSLTGQGASTDTQYF.

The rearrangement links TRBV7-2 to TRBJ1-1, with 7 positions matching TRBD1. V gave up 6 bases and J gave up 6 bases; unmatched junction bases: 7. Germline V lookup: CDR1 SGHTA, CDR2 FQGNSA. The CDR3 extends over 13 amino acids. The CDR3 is CASSYDRVAEAFF. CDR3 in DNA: TGTGCCAGCAGTTACGACAGGGTGGCTGAAGCTTTCTTT.

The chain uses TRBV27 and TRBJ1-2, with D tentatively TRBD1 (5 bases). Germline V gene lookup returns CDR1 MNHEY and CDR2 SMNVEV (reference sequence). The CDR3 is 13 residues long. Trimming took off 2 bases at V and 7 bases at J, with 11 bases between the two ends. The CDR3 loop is CASSLAGISGYTF. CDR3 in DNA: TGTGCCAGCAGTTTAGCAGGGATTTCTGGCTACACCTTC.

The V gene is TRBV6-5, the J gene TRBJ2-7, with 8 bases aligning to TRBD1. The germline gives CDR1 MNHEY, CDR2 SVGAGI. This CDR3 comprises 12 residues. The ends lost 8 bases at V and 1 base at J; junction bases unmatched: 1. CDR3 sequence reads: CASGTGSYEQYF. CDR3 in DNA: TGTGCCAGCGGGACAGGATCCTACGAGCAGTACTTC.